This T cell receptor beta chain was found in a study of prognosis after radiotherapy for stage I lung cancer. In the study overall: Stereotactic body radiotherapy was given without concurrent therapy, and no patient received both at once.

Germline CDR1 and CDR2: DFQATT and SNEGSKA (reference sequence). Trimming pared 6 bases from V and 0 bases from J, leaving 8 bases between. The CDR3 consists of 12 residues. There are many counts of this clonotype. Its antigen is undetermined. Study conclusions and caveats: With medians of roughly 9,900 versus 7,200, unique TCR clone counts fell after stereotactic body radiation therapy.

The TCR beta CDR3 region was amplified from genomic DNA, with two rounds of multiplex PCR being used for the amplification. Each TRBV and TRBJ gene had its own primer in the first PCR round. TCRdb passed the multiplex PCR reads through MiXCR, listing each CDR3 protein once. The sample includes approximately 20,000 distinct CDR3 sequences, about a quarter of them seen just once. Six milliliters of peripheral blood were drawn at each of two time points. This material consisted of PBMCs, taken before or after stereotactic body radiation therapy (not recorded which). The clonotype originates from a donor of 50 years or more with non-small cell lung cancer. This chain joins TRBV20-1 and TRBJ1-1; D not certain. CDR3 amino acids: CSALDMNTEAFF. The CDR3 DNA follows: TGCAGTGCACTTGACATGAACACTGAAGCTTTCTTT.